The rows below give T cell receptor beta chains drawn from one sample of a study of blood T cell repertoires in COVID-19. Generated by immunoSEQ multiplex PCR, the TCRdb table keeps only in-frame clones and is missing some. This sample has nearly 350,000 clones; roughly 87% occur once, and the top ten carry more than 0.8%. Sequencing was carried out using PBMCs or T cells enriched from blood (not recorded which). Receptors originate from a woman in her thirties who had recovered from COVID-19. Both conserved end residues are part of each CDR3. The D gene is left open where the match is weak. Some rows have no size entry. The others give once, few or many, or a class for an expanded clone.

cdr3_length	v_call	clone_size	j_call	d_call	cdr3_nt	cdr3_aa
18	TRBV24-1	.	TRBJ2-2	.	TGTGCCACCAGTGATGTCGGCCAGGTTGGGAGAAACACCGGGGAGCTGTTTTTT	CATSDVGQVGRNTGELFF
14	TRBV24-1	.	TRBJ2-1	TRBD2	TGTGCCACCAGTGATTTGCCTTCGACTAGCCAACAGTTCTTC	CATSDLPSTSQQFF
16	TRBV9	.	TRBJ1-6	.	TGTGCCAGCAGCGTGACATGGGACAACTATAATTCACCCCTCCACTTT	CASSVTWDNYNSPLHF
15	TRBV7-8	.	TRBJ1-5	TRBD1	TGTGCCAGCAGCCGTTGGACAGGGGAAGATCAGCCCCAGCATTTT	CASSRWTGEDQPQHF
16	TRBV5-1	.	TRBJ1-1	.	TGCGCCAGCAGCTTGGATGTCGGGGTGGAGAGGACTGAAGCTTTCTTT	CASSLDVGVERTEAFF
15	TRBV3-1/TRBV3-2	.	TRBJ2-2	.	TGTGCCAGCAGCCAAGATGGGGGGGCTAGCGGGGAGCTGTTTTTT	CASSQDGGASGELFF
13	TRBV29-1	few	TRBJ2-7	.	TGCAGCGTTGGAGGGCCCATCGTTGGCGAGCAGTACTTC	CSVGGPIVGEQYF
17	TRBV7-8	.	TRBJ1-2	.	TGTGCCAGCAGCTTAAGGCAGGGGCCGGCGAGTGGGAATGGCTACACCTTC	CASSLRQGPASGNGYTF
16	TRBV5-1	.	TRBJ1-2	.	TGCGCCAGCAGCTTATGGTCGGGAACCAAAACGGAGGGCTACACCTTC	CASSLWSGTKTEGYTF
13	TRBV12-5	.	TRBJ2-2	.	TGTGCTAGTGGTTTGGACTACACCGGGGAGCTGTTTTTT	CASGLDYTGELFF
13	TRBV27	.	TRBJ1-4	.	TGTGCCAGCAGTAAGCAGGCTGGTAGGAAACTGTTTTTT	CASSKQAGRKLFF
14	TRBV6-5	.	TRBJ1-2	TRBD1	TGTGCCAGCAGTTCCGGGACAGGGGGCGGAAGCTACACCTTC	CASSSGTGGGSYTF
12	TRBV30	.	TRBJ2-7	.	TGTGCCTGGAGCCCGCTAACCTACGAGCAGTACTTC	CAWSPLTYEQYF
16	TRBV19	.	TRBJ1-5	.	TGTGCCAGTAGTATAGTGGCGGGTCGGAGCAATCAGCCCCAGCATTTT	CASSIVAGRSNQPQHF
14	TRBV28	.	TRBJ1-2	TRBD1	TGTGCCAGCAGTCAACGGACAGGGGTCTATGGCTACACCTTC	CASSQRTGVYGYTF
16	TRBV6-5	once	TRBJ2-2	TRBD2	TGTGCCAGCAGTTCGCCTAGCGGGTATTCAACCGGGGAGCTGTTTTTT	CASSSPSGYSTGELFF
13	TRBV28	.	TRBJ2-7	TRBD1	TGTGCCAGCAGTCCTGGACAGGGCTACGAGCAGTACTTC	CASSPGQGYEQYF
15	TRBV4-1	.	TRBJ2-1	TRBD2	TGCGCCAGCAGCCCTCTAGCGGTACCCTACAATGAGCAGTTCTTC	CASSPLAVPYNEQFF
15	TRBV25-1	.	TRBJ1-1	TRBD1	TGTGCCAGCAGTGAAAGGACAGGGGGGAGCACTGAAGCTTTCTTT	CASSERTGGSTEAFF
15	TRBV18	.	TRBJ1-1	TRBD1	TGTGCCAGCTCACCGTATGACAGGGGGCTTACTGAAGCTTTCTTT	CASSPYDRGLTEAFF
14	TRBV7-2	.	TRBJ1-3	TRBD1	TGTGCCAGCAGCTTGCAGGGGGCGGGAAACACCATATATTTT	CASSLQGAGNTIYF
15	TRBV7-2	.	TRBJ2-7	TRBD1	TGTGCCAGCAGCTTAGACAGGGGGGCTAAAGGGGAGCAGTACTTC	CASSLDRGAKGEQYF
13	TRBV12-3/TRBV12-4	.	TRBJ2-3	TRBD2	TGTGCCAGCAGTTTAGCGAAGCGGGGTACGCAGTATTTT	CASSLAKRGTQYF
14	TRBV29-1	.	TRBJ2-5	.	TGCAGCGTCATAAGCTACCGGGTGGAAGAGACCCAGTACTTC	CSVISYRVEETQYF
14	TRBV6-5	.	TRBJ1-6	.	TGTGCCAGCAGGGACCAGGGGTATAATTCACCCCTCCACTTT	CASRDQGYNSPLHF
16	TRBV5-1	.	TRBJ2-7	.	TGCGCCAGCAGCCCCTCCGTGGGGCAGGATGAAACCGAGCAGTACTTC	CASSPSVGQDETEQYF
15	TRBV6-2/TRBV6-3	.	TRBJ1-5	TRBD1	TGTGCCAGCAGCTTACAGGGGGCTGGCAATCAGCCCCAGCATTTT	CASSLQGAGNQPQHF
14	TRBV6-5	.	TRBJ2-5	TRBD2	TGTGCCAGCAGACCAGCGGGGGCCCAAGAGACCCAGTACTTC	CASRPAGAQETQYF
16	TRBV11-2	.	TRBJ1-5	.	TGTGCCAGCAGCTTTTGGGACATTTATAGCAATCAGCCCCAGCATTTT	CASSFWDIYSNQPQHF
16	TRBV9	.	TRBJ1-3	.	TGTGCCAGCAGCGTAGGAGGCAGGGCCTCTGGAAACACCATATATTTT	CASSVGGRASGNTIYF
14	TRBV25-1	once	TRBJ1-6	TRBD1	TGTGCCAGCAGTAACACAGGGGGTAATTCACCCCTCCACTTT	CASSNTGGNSPLHF
13	TRBV12-5	.	TRBJ1-1	.	TGTGCTAGTGGGAAGAGGGGGGGCACTGAAGCTTTCTTT	CASGKRGGTEAFF
16	TRBV18	once	TRBJ1-4	.	TGTGCCAGCTCACCACGGCCGCCTGCAACTAATGAAAAACTGTTTTTT	CASSPRPPATNEKLFF
13	TRBV12-3/TRBV12-4	.	TRBJ1-5	.	TGTGCCAGCAGTCTGACACTGCATCAGCCCCAGCATTTT	CASSLTLHQPQHF
15	TRBV20-1	.	TRBJ2-5	TRBD2	TGCAGTGCTAGTTTGTTAGCGGGGGGGCCAGAGACCCAGTACTTC	CSASLLAGGPETQYF
17	TRBV3-1/TRBV3-2	.	TRBJ2-5	TRBD2	TGTGCCAGCAGCCAAGATAGGAGCGGGGGGGGCCAAGAGACCCAGTACTTC	CASSQDRSGGGQETQYF
15	TRBV11-2	.	TRBJ2-5	TRBD1	TGTGCCAGCAGCCGGACAGGGGGCTTGGGAGAGACCCAGTACTTC	CASSRTGGLGETQYF
12	TRBV12-3/TRBV12-4	.	TRBJ2-3	.	TGTGCCAGCAGTTTAGCCAGAGATACGCAGTATTTT	CASSLARDTQYF
17	TRBV5-6	.	TRBJ1-1	.	TGTGCCAGCAGCAACGGACAGCTCTTATATGAAGGCACTGAAGCTTTCTTT	CASSNGQLLYEGTEAFF
16	TRBV4-3	.	TRBJ1-3	TRBD1	TGCGCCAGCAGCCAAGAGGAGGGGGCGCTTGGAAACACCATATATTTT	CASSQEEGALGNTIYF
14	TRBV6-1	.	TRBJ1-2	.	TGTGCCAGCAGTGAAGGTCGGGTGACGGAGGGCTACACCTTC	CASSEGRVTEGYTF
15	TRBV30	few	TRBJ1-1	TRBD1	TGTGCCTGGAGTGCCTTACAGGGGAGAATCACTGAAGCTTTCTTT	CAWSALQGRITEAFF
13	TRBV2	once	TRBJ2-7	.	TGTGCCAGCGGGACGGGAGTAGGCGACGAGCAGTACTTC	CASGTGVGDEQYF
15	TRBV28	once	TRBJ2-3	TRBD2	TGTGCCAGCAGTGGATTGACTAGCGCTGGAGATACGCAGTATTTT	CASSGLTSAGDTQYF
16	TRBV4-1	.	TRBJ2-3	.	TGCGCCAGCAGCGATTACCTGCAGCGGCACACAGATACGCAGTATTTT	CASSDYLQRHTDTQYF
18	TRBV28	.	TRBJ1-2	TRBD1	TGTGCCAGCATCCTAGGGGGACAGGGGGCTGTTGGGAACTATGGCTACACCTTC	CASILGGQGAVGNYGYTF
13	TRBV5-1	.	TRBJ1-1	TRBD1	TGCGCCAGCAGGGGGACAGCCAACACTGAAGCTTTCTTT	CASRGTANTEAFF
15	TRBV28	.	TRBJ1-2	TRBD1	TGTGCCAGCAGGGAAAGGACAGGGGGCAGCTATGGCTACACCTTC	CASRERTGGSYGYTF
13	TRBV7-6	.	TRBJ2-7	TRBD2	TGTGCCAGCAGCGGGGGACTAGCCAGCGAGCAGTACTTC	CASSGGLASEQYF
15	TRBV27	.	TRBJ2-2	TRBD2	TGTGCCAGCCGCCAGGGAGGGCTTAACACCGGGGAGCTGTTTTTT	CASRQGGLNTGELFF
13	TRBV7-8	.	TRBJ2-5	TRBD2	TGTGCCAGCAGCTTAGGCGGGGGGGAGACCCAGTACTTC	CASSLGGGETQYF
17	TRBV14	.	TRBJ1-1	.	TGTGCCAGCAGCCAAGATAGGTTGCGGGGTGTCGGCACTGAAGCTTTCTTT	CASSQDRLRGVGTEAFF
17	TRBV6-1	.	TRBJ2-1	TRBD2	TGTGCCAGCAGTGACTATGGGACTAGCGCAAATGGCAATGAGCAGTTCTTC	CASSDYGTSANGNEQFF
13	TRBV12-3/TRBV12-4	once	TRBJ1-3	.	TGTGCCAGCAGCCGGGGTGGAGGAAACACCATATATTTT	CASSRGGGNTIYF